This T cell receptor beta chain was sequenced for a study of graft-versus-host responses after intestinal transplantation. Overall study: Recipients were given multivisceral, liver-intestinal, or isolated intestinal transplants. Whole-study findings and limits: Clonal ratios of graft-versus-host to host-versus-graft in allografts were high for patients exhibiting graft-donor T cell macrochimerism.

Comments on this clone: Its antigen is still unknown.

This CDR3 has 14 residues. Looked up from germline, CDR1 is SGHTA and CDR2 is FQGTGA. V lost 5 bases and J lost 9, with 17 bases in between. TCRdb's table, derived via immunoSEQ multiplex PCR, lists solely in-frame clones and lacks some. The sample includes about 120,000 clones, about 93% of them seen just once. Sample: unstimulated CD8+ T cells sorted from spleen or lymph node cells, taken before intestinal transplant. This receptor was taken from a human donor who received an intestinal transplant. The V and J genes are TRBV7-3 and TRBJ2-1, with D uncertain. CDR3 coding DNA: TGTGCCAGCAGCCCCTCCCTCTCACCGGCTGAGCAGTTCTTC. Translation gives CASSPSLSPAEQFF.